This T cell receptor (beta chain) was profiled in a study of PD-1 blockade in classical Hodgkin lymphoma. This CDR3 has 14 amino acids. V was shortened by 0 bases and J by 5 bases, with 10 bases between the two germline ends. CDR1 is LGHNA and CDR2 is YNFKEQ in the germline V gene. General observations from the study: The baseline diversity of complete responders showed similarity to that of newly diagnosed patients.

The repertoire was sequenced with immunoSEQ multiplex PCR; TCRdb's copy has only in-frame clones and lacks some. The sample lists more than 15,000 clones, 86% occurring once. This clone was seen a handful of times. Its antigen remains unidentified. Relapse was seen in all patients after autologous stem cell transplantation, and brentuximab vedotin exposure was variable. Each best response was a complete response, a partial response or progressive disease. Sequenced here: peripheral blood mononuclear cells (PBMCs), sampled before the second cycle of nivolumab. This clonotype was obtained from a human donor with classical Hodgkin lymphoma. The chain is built from TRBV4-2 and TRBJ1-2; no firm D call. The DNA of the CDR3 is TGTGCCAGCAGCCAAGATAGGCAGCCTTATGGCTACACCTTC. It encodes CASSQDRQPYGYTF.